The sample holds many counts of the clone carrying this TCR beta chain. TCRdb re-called the reads with MiXCR, one entry per CDR3 protein. Found here are roughly 250,000 distinct CDR3 sequences, roughly 20% of them singletons; the top ten hold around a sixth. The data were taken from a study of T cell repertoires in cytomegalovirus infection. The CDR3 length is 15 residues. Looked up from germline, CDR1 is SGHTA and CDR2 is FQGNSA. Unmatched junction bases numbered 7, after V lost 3 bases and J lost 4 bases. The sample taken for sequencing was CD8+ T cells from PBMCs. V and J are TRBV7-2 and TRBJ2-7, with 9 bases that match TRBD2. The sequence was obtained from a human donor in good health (CMV status not recorded). Some clones in this sample may be carry-over from other donors' samples. The CDR3 reads CASSLRPGLAYEQYF. CDR3 DNA: TGTGCCAGCAGCTTGCGGCCGGGACTAGCTTACGAGCAGTACTTC.